The sequence of this T cell receptor (beta chain) was determined in a study of regulatory T cells in long-lasting Graves disease. Study conclusions and caveats: A limited number of samples was an acknowledged limitation.

To note about this clonotype: Its antigen is not known.

This CDR3 has 14 amino acids. V lost 6 bases to trimming and J lost 6 bases; unmatched junction nucleotides: 10. From germline, CDR1 is MRHNA and CDR2 SNTAGT. Building the TCR beta libraries relied on iRepertoire HTBI primers, and CDR3 regions underwent Arm-PCR. TCRdb itself ran the multiplex PCR reads through MiXCR, one entry per CDR3 protein. The table has approximately 470,000 distinct CDR3 sequences, less than 25% seen once. The time point is: persistent/refractory GD, antithyroid drugs over 5 years with positive TRAb. PBMC RNA served as the TCR library source. Graves' disease diagnosis relied on American Thyroid Association guidelines. The patient group derived from an endocrinology department in Xi'an, China.

This receptor was taken from a female donor with Graves disease. The material sequenced was peripheral blood mononuclear cells (PBMCs), taken when the disease was refractory, from a patient treated with antithyroid drugs. The gene calls are TRBV6-4 and TRBJ2-7, with 8 bases that match TRBD2. Here the CDR3 reads CASRRAGAPGEQYF. The CDR3 coding sequence is TGTGCCAGCAGACGAGCGGGAGCGCCGGGCGAGCAGTACTTC.